This record looks at one TCR beta chain sequence and its context. Its specificity is unknown. The entry originates in a study of CD8+ T cells in alopecia areata. Across the whole study: Treated patients were dosed with oral tofacitinib, taking 5 to 10 mg twice daily. Whole-study results and caveats: More clonal than normal scalp was lesional scalp, particularly alopecia totalis/universalis.

CDR3 length equals 11 residues. Trimming stripped 6 bases from V and 9 bases from J, with 9 bases between. CDR1 is MGHRA, CDR2 YSYEKL, per germline. RNA, once extracted, was reverse transcribed into cDNA for use as the sequencing template. Using immunoSEQ multiplex PCR, the repertoire was profiled, and TCRdb retains in-frame clones only, with some absent. Of 170,000 or so clones in the sample, 58% were seen once. Treatment of the sample: oral pan-JAK inhibitor, 5-10 mg twice daily. Collected material from alopecia areata patients comprised lesional scalp punch biopsies and peripheral blood. The clonotype originates from a human donor with alopecia areata. V is TRBV4-1 and J is TRBJ2-1; D may match TRBD1 or TRBD2 (5 bases each). The source was CD8+ T cells sorted from blood, collected at week 24, from a patient treated with tofacitinib. CDR3 amino acids: CASSGTGEQFF. In nucleotides, the CDR3 is TGCGCCAGCAGTGGGACGGGTGAGCAGTTCTTC.